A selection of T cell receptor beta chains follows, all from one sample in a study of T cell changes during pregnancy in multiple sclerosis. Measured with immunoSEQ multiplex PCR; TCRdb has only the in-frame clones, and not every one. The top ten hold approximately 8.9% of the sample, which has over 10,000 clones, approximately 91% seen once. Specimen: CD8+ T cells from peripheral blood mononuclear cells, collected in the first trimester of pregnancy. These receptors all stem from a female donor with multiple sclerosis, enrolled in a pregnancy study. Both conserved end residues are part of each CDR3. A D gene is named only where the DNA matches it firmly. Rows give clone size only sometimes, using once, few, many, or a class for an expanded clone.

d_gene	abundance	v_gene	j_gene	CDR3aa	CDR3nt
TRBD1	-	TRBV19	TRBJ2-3	CASAGTASTDTQYF	TGTGCCAGTGCTGGGACAGCTAGCACAGATACGCAGTATTTT
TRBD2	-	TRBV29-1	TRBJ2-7	CSVVLAGKEYEQYF	TGCAGCGTTGTCCTAGCGGGGAAAGAGTACGAGCAGTACTTC
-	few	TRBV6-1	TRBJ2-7	CASSKTETYEQYF	TGTGCCAGCAGTAAGACAGAGACCTACGAGCAGTACTTC
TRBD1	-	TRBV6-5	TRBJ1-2	CASSSDRDYGYTF	TGTGCCAGCAGTTCCGACAGGGACTATGGCTACACCTTC
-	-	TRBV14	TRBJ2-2	CASSLLGANTGELFF	TGTGCCAGCAGCCTTCTCGGGGCGAACACCGGGGAGCTGTTTTTT
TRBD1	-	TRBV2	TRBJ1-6	CASRLAWTGRSPLHF	TGTGCCAGCAGGCTAGCCTGGACAGGGAGATCACCCCTCCACTTT
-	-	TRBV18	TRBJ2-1	CASSPRSGNEQFF	TGTGCCAGCTCACCACGGTCAGGGAATGAGCAGTTCTTC
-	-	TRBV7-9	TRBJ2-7	CASSSDTAEQYF	TGTGCCAGCAGCTCGGACACCGCCGAGCAGTACTTC
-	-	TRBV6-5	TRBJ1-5	CASSYSGQNSNQPQHF	TGTGCCAGCAGTTATTCCGGACAGAATAGCAATCAGCCCCAGCATTTT
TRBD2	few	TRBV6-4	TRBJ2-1	CASSDRAGVGNEQFF	TGTGCCAGCAGTGACCGAGCGGGGGTGGGAAATGAGCAGTTCTTC
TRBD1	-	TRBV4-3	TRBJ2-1	CASSQLTGAPYNEQFF	TGCGCCAGCAGCCAACTAACAGGGGCACCCTACAATGAGCAGTTCTTC
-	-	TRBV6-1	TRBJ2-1	CASSPDTHNEQFF	TGTGCCAGCAGCCCCGACACGCACAATGAGCAGTTCTTC
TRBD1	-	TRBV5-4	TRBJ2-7	CASSPGQEAYEQYF	TGTGCCAGCAGCCCCGGACAGGAGGCCTACGAGCAGTACTTC
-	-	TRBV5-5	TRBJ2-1	CASSFPTREQFF	TGTGCCAGCAGTTTTCCTACGAGAGAGCAGTTCTTC
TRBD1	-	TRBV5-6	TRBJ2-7	CASSLETGGSYEQYF	TGTGCCAGCAGCTTGGAGACAGGGGGCTCCTACGAGCAGTACTTC
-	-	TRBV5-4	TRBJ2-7	CASSLTQGKTYEQYF	TGTGCCAGCAGCTTGACGCAGGGGAAGACCTACGAGCAGTACTTC
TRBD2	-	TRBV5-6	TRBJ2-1	CASTLLAGAEDEQFF	TGTGCCAGCACCTTGCTAGCGGGGGCGGAGGATGAGCAGTTCTTC
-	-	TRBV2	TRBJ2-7	CASSDGSGQNEYF	TGTGCCAGCAGTGACGGCTCCGGACAGAACGAGTACTTC
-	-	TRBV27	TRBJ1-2	CASSLRDSGPWGYTF	TGTGCCAGCAGTTTAAGGGACTCGGGGCCTTGGGGCTACACCTTC
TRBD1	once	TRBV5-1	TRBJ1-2	CASSSGTGRYGYTF	TGCGCCAGCAGCTCCGGGACAGGACGCTATGGCTACACCTTC
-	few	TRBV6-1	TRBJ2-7	CASSEGPGSSYEQYF	TGTGCCAGCAGTGAAGGCCCTGGGAGCTCCTACGAGCAGTACTTC
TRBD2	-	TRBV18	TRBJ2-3	CASYSRLAGSTDTQYF	TGTGCCAGTTATTCCCGACTAGCGGGTAGCACAGATACGCAGTATTTT